This is a list of T cell receptor beta chains from one sample in a study of blood T cell repertoires in COVID-19. Generated by immunoSEQ multiplex PCR, the TCRdb table keeps only in-frame clones and is missing some. The sample shows tens of thousands of clones, around 90% of them seen only once. Sample: peripheral blood. These receptors were obtained from a man in his 60s with active or convalescent COVID-19. The CDR3 runs from the conserved cysteine through the conserved F or W. The D gene is left open where the match is weak. Size is omitted from some rows. Given values are once, few, many or a class for expanded clones.

>TRBV6-1|TRBD1|TRBJ2-7|NA
TGTGCCAGCAGTGGGATAACAGGGGGCCCGGAGCGCGAGCAGTACTTC
CASSGITGGPEREQYF
>TRBV5-1|TRBD1|TRBJ1-1|NA
TGCGCCAGCGCGACAACGACAGGGACGAACACTGAAGCTTTCTTT
CASATTTGTNTEAFF
>TRBV15|TRBD1|TRBJ1-2|NA
TGTGCCACCAGCGACCCAACACAGGGGGCGTGGGGCTACACCTTC
CATSDPTQGAWGYTF
>TRBV20-1|TRBD2|TRBJ2-7|NA
TGCAGTGCTAGTGGGCGGGAGGGATACGAGCAGTACTTC
CSASGREGYEQYF
>TRBV28|NA|TRBJ1-1|NA
TGTGCCAGCAGTTTATCTGGGGAGGTGGACGGTGAAGCTTTCTTT
CASSLSGEVDGEAFF
>TRBV20-1|NA|TRBJ1-2|NA
TGCAGTGCTAGGCCCGGGGTCGGCTACACCTTC
CSARPGVGYTF
>TRBV24-1|TRBD1|TRBJ2-1|NA
TGTGCCACCAGTGACACAAGACAGGGCTGGTCGTACAATGAGCAGTTCTTC
CATSDTRQGWSYNEQFF
>TRBV2|NA|TRBJ1-5|few
TGTGCCAGCAATACAGGCTACTATAGCAATCAGCCCCAGCATTTT
CASNTGYYSNQPQHF
>TRBV27|TRBD2|TRBJ2-1|NA
TGTGCCAGCAGTTTATCCCCCCCGGGACTACCCTACAATGAGCAGTTCTTC
CASSLSPPGLPYNEQFF
>TRBV5-5|NA|TRBJ2-5|NA
TGTGCCAGCAGCACCCTCCAGGGGGGCAGCCGCCTGGGGCAAGAGACCCAGTACTTC
CASSTLQGGSRLGQETQYF
>TRBV19|TRBD1|TRBJ2-1|NA
TGTGCCAGTAGCCACAGGGGTGGATGGGCCAATGAGCAGTTCTTC
CASSHRGGWANEQFF
>TRBV27|NA|TRBJ1-1|NA
TGTGCCAGCAGTTCCGACTTCGGGGTGGGCCGGACTGAAGCTTTCTTT
CASSSDFGVGRTEAFF
>TRBV3-1/TRBV3-2|TRBD2|TRBJ2-1|NA
TGTGCCAGCAGCCAAGATAGGCTAGCGGGAGTTGGTTACAATGAGCAGTTCTTC
CASSQDRLAGVGYNEQFF
>TRBV4-1|NA|TRBJ1-5|NA
TGCGCCAGCAGCCAAGGGGGCAGGACATTCCGTCAGCCCCAGCATTTT
CASSQGGRTFRQPQHF
>TRBV4-2|TRBD2|TRBJ2-1|NA
TGTGCCAGCAGCCAAGTGGGGACTAGCGCTGCCTACAATGAGCAGTTCTTC
CASSQVGTSAAYNEQFF
>TRBV28|TRBD2|TRBJ2-7|NA
TGTGCCAGCAGTTTAGCCCCCGCGGGTAGCGGGGCTCGCTACGAGCAGTACTTC
CASSLAPAGSGARYEQYF
>TRBV7-2|TRBD1|TRBJ2-1|NA
TGTGCCAGCAGCCTAGACAGGGGCTCCTACAATGAGCAGTTCTTC
CASSLDRGSYNEQFF
>TRBV18|NA|TRBJ2-7|NA
TGTGCCAGCTCGGTTATCCGAGGGCCCGGGCAGTACTTC
CASSVIRGPGQYF
>TRBV4-2|NA|TRBJ2-3|NA
TGTGCCAGCAGCCAAGTCTTAGGCGGGAGCACAGATACGCAGTATTTT
CASSQVLGGSTDTQYF
>TRBV4-1|NA|TRBJ1-3|NA
TGCGCCAGCAGCCAAGGTTTTATCTCTGGAAACACCATATATTTT
CASSQGFISGNTIYF
>TRBV6-6|NA|TRBJ1-6|NA
TGTGCCAGCAGTGGGGGCAGTTCACCCCTCCACTTT
CASSGGSSPLHF
>TRBV27|TRBD1|TRBJ2-6|NA
TGTGCCAGCAGTTTAGAAGGGAGGGCCAAGGGACAGGGGGGATGGGTTGGGGCCAACGTCCTGACTTTC
CASSLEGRAKGQGGWVGANVLTF
>TRBV25-1|TRBD1|TRBJ2-1|NA
TGTGCCAGCAGTTTAATAGGGACAGGGGGCTCCAATGAGCAGTTCTTC
CASSLIGTGGSNEQFF
>TRBV7-9|NA|TRBJ2-3|NA
TGTGCCAGCAGCTTAGCGGGCTCTAGCACAGATACGCAGTATTTT
CASSLAGSSTDTQYF
>TRBV4-1|TRBD1|TRBJ1-5|NA
TGCGCCAGCAGCCAAACCGCGACAGGGGGCAATCAGCCCCAGCATTTT
CASSQTATGGNQPQHF
>TRBV5-1|TRBD2|TRBJ2-1|NA
TGCGCCAGCAGCCACATTATGACTAGCGGTTTGTACAATGAGCAGTTCTTC
CASSHIMTSGLYNEQFF
>TRBV7-9|NA|TRBJ2-7|NA
TGTGCCAGCAGCTTACTCTACGAGCAGTACTTC
CASSLLYEQYF
>TRBV3-1/TRBV3-2|NA|TRBJ2-3|once
TGTGCCAGCAGCCCCCTCCAGCGTGTGTCGGATACGCAGTATTTT
CASSPLQRVSDTQYF
>TRBV10-1|TRBD2|TRBJ2-1|NA
TGCGCCAGCAGCGAAGGGACTACCGGCAATGAGCAGTTCTTC
CASSEGTTGNEQFF
>TRBV10-3|TRBD1|TRBJ1-4|once
TGTGCCATCAGTGACCCCACAGGGGCGACTAATGAAAAACTGTTTTTT
CAISDPTGATNEKLFF
>TRBV18|NA|TRBJ2-5|NA
TGTGCCAGCTCACCGCCAGGTCCTATCGAGACCCAGTACTTC
CASSPPGPIETQYF
>TRBV21-1|NA|TRBJ1-5|NA
TGTGCCAGCAGCATAGAGGGGGCAGGCAATCAGCCCCAGCATTTT
CASSIEGAGNQPQHF
>TRBV28|NA|TRBJ2-3|NA
TGTGCCAGCAGTTTCGTCACAGATACGCAGTATTTT
CASSFVTDTQYF
>TRBV28|NA|TRBJ1-1|NA
TGTGCCAGCAGTTTATTCGGGGTTTTGACTGAAGCTTTCTTT
CASSLFGVLTEAFF
>TRBV10-3|TRBD2|TRBJ2-7|NA
TGTGCCATCAAGCTAGCGGGAGCCTACGAGCAGTACTTC
CAIKLAGAYEQYF
>TRBV30|NA|TRBJ2-1|NA
TGTGCCTGGAGTGTACAGGGCCCCTACAATGAGCAGTTCTTC
CAWSVQGPYNEQFF
>TRBV28|NA|TRBJ1-5|NA
TGTGCCAGCAGCCCCCGAGTTTTGTCCCAGCATTTT
CASSPRVLSQHF
>TRBV6-1|NA|TRBJ2-3|NA
TGTGCCAGCAGTGAGCAAGCGTCAGATACGCAGTATTTT
CASSEQASDTQYF
>TRBV24-1|NA|TRBJ2-5|NA
TGTGCCACCAGCGGAGGACCGGAGCAAGAGACCCAGTACTTC
CATSGGPEQETQYF
>TRBV7-9|NA|TRBJ2-2|NA
TGTGCCAGCAGCTCTCGAGTCAACACCGGGGAGCTGTTTTTT
CASSSRVNTGELFF
>TRBV2|NA|TRBJ1-2|NA
TGTGCCAGCAGTGGGCGGGTTTTCAACTATGGCTACACCTTC
CASSGRVFNYGYTF
>TRBV19|NA|TRBJ2-2|NA
TGTGCCAGTAACAGGGAACGCACCGGGGAGCTGTTTTTT
CASNRERTGELFF
>TRBV19|TRBD2|TRBJ2-3|once
TGTGCCAGTAGTAGAAAGGGACTAGCGGGAGCCACAGATACGCAGTATTTT
CASSRKGLAGATDTQYF
>TRBV28|NA|TRBJ1-2|NA
TGTGCCAGCAGTTTTATGGGGGGAGGGAGCTTTTTAACCCAGGGGCTTCCATATGGCTACACCTTC
CASSFMGGGSFLTQGLPYGYTF
>TRBV28|NA|TRBJ1-5|NA
TGTGCCAGCACATCGCCCAGGGTTCAGCCCCAGCATTTT
CASTSPRVQPQHF
>TRBV28|TRBD1|TRBJ2-5|NA
TGTGCCAGCAGTTCGGTTCCCCCTGGGACAGGGAGACTCTCGGGGCCCCAGTACTTC
CASSSVPPGTGRLSGPQYF
>TRBV4-1|TRBD2|TRBJ2-1|NA
TGCGCCAGCAGCCAGCTGAGCGGGGTAAACTACAATGAGCAGTTCTTC
CASSQLSGVNYNEQFF
>TRBV7-2|TRBD2|TRBJ2-3|few
TGTGCCAGCAGCTTTAGCGGGATCACAGATACGCAGTATTTT
CASSFSGITDTQYF
>TRBV6-2/TRBV6-3|NA|TRBJ1-2|NA
TGTGCCAGCAGTTTTTTGAGTGGCTACACCTTC
CASSFLSGYTF
>TRBV10-3|TRBD1|TRBJ1-2|NA
TGTGCCATCAGCCGACAGGGTGGCTACACCTTC
CAISRQGGYTF
>TRBV30|TRBD1|TRBJ2-2|NA
TGTGCCTGGAGATGGACAGGCCAATCCTTAACCGGGGAGCTGTTTTTT
CAWRWTGQSLTGELFF
>TRBV13|NA|TRBJ2-3|NA
TGTGCCAGCAGCCCCCGGTCAAGCCGGAGGGCAACAGATACGCAGTATTTT
CASSPRSSRRATDTQYF
>TRBV12-3/TRBV12-4|TRBD1|TRBJ1-4|NA
TGTGCCAGCAGCCGAGGGACAGCCACCCAACTGTTTTTT
CASSRGTATQLFF
>TRBV18|TRBD1|TRBJ2-1|NA
TGTGCCAGCTCAACGGACAGGGGAGGGTACAATGAGCAGTTCTTC
CASSTDRGGYNEQFF
>TRBV6-5|TRBD1|TRBJ1-2|NA
TGTGCCAGCACCCCGTGGGGACAGGGGAAGTTAGGCTACACCTTC
CASTPWGQGKLGYTF